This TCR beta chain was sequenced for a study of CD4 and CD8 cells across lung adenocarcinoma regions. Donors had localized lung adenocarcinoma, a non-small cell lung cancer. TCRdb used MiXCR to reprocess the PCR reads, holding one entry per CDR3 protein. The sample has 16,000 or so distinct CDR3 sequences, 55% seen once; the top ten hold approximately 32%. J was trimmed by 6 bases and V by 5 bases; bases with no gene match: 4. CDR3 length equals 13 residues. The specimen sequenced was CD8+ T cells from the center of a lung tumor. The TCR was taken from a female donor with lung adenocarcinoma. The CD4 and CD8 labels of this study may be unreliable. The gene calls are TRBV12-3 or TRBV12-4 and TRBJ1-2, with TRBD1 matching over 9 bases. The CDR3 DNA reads TGTGCCAGCAGTCCCGGGACAGGGAATGGCTACACCTTC. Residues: CASSPGTGNGYTF.